Sequencing of this TCR beta chain was carried out in a study of cytomegalovirus exposure and HLA in healthy donors. Study-level points and caveats: A later analysis showed TCR association rates differing by HLA locus, peaking at DRB1 and lowest at HLA-C.

The CDR3 length is 16 residues. Germline V CDR1 and CDR2: SGHAT, FQDESV (reference sequence). V was shortened by 2 bases and J by 6 bases, with 16 bases between the two germline ends. Regarding this clone: Its target is not known.

13 Jbeta primers and 60 Vbeta primers were used for the PCR. Libraries were prepared by immunoSEQ multiplex PCR; TCRdb keeps only in-frame clonotypes and omits some of them. The table lists about 84,000 clones, roughly 78% of them singletons. Sequencing was carried out using PBMCs. The sequence was obtained from a male donor in good health and CMV-seropositive. This chain connects TRBV11-1 to TRBJ2-2; D perhaps matches TRBD1 (6 bases). The CDR3 region is CASSLFGTNSAGELFF. The CDR3 DNA reads TGTGCCAGCAGCTTATTCGGGACAAACAGCGCCGGGGAGCTGTTTTTT.